This T cell receptor (beta chain) was recorded in a study of blood T cell repertoires in COVID-19. Overall study context: Acute-phase and convalescent COVID-19 samples originated in the United States, Italy and Spain. The analysed material was cDNA or gDNA that came from T cells, B-cell-depleted T cells, or PBMCs.

The V and J ends lost 2 bases and 3 bases respectively, with 10 bases between them. CDR1 is GTSNPN and CDR2 is SVGIG in the germline V gene (reference sequence). The CDR3 covers 13 residues. In the original workflow: Amplification of reference gene primers provided the estimated nucleated cell counts. Method: immunoSEQ multiplex PCR; TCRdb's copy keeps in-frame clones and lacks some. V, J and clone size are those of that table, while D and trimming were read from the DNA. The top ten hold about 12% of the sample, which has about 64,000 clones, approximately 78% seen once. The clonotype was recovered from a human donor in a cohort sampled during active COVID-19. Material for sequencing was peripheral blood. The V call is TRBV30, the J call TRBJ2-5; D is perhaps TRBD1 (5 bases). CDR3 DNA sequence: TGTGCCTGGAGTAGGAGCAGGGAAGAGACCCAGTACTTC. It encodes CAWSRSREETQYF.